This TCR beta chain appears in the sequencing data of a study of T-cell reconstitution after alpha-beta-depleted transplantation in children. Findings and caveats of the study: It was surviving recipient T cells and thymic progenitors that gave some patients high TCRbeta diversity at day 60. By one year post-transplant, T-cell counts and diversity largely arose from T cells that were newly produced. Several hundred expanded graft clones reportedly were the source of alpha-beta T cells about two months after transplant.

Unique molecular identifiers were incorporated when the TCRbeta library was constructed. TCRdb called the PCR reads again in MiXCR, with one record for every CDR3 protein. This table holds roughly 570,000 distinct CDR3 sequences, 20% to 30% found once. This clonotype was found a few times. No antigen is known for it. The CDR3 spans 13 residues. Germline CDR1 and CDR2: DFQATT and SNEGSKA (reference sequence). Trimming removed 5 bases at V and 1 base at J, with 10 bases between. The sequence came from a boy in the first two years of life with Wiskott-Aldrich syndrome, due to receive a stem cell transplant. The input for sequencing was PBMCs, taken before TCRalphabeta/CD19-depleted stem cell transplant. This chain joins TRBV20-1 and TRBJ2-3; no clear D. CDR3 protein: CSAPVQGTDTQYF. CDR3 sequence (DNA): TGCAGTGCTCCGGTGCAGGGCACAGATACGCAGTATTTT.